This T cell receptor (beta chain) emerged from a study of breast tumors, draining lymph nodes, adjacent tissues. The CDR3 covers 16 residues. V gave up 5 bases and J gave up 0 bases, with 13 bases separating them. Per the germline V gene, CDR1 is SGHVS and CDR2 is FQNEAQ. Breast cancer patients provided tissue from their axillary draining lymph nodes. General study points: Compared with lymph nodes, tumors were less diverse; compared with nontumor tissue, more.

TCRdb fed the multiplex PCR reads into MiXCR, producing one record per CDR3 protein. Of 150,000 to 200,000 distinct CDR3 sequences in the sample, 30% to 35% were seen once. At least ten counts were recorded for this clonotype. Antigen: not known. The specimen was axillary lymph node tissue. This chain links TRBV7-8 with TRBJ2-2; TRBD2 might be the D (5 bases). This receptor was identified in a female donor with breast cancer. Some clones in this sample may be carry-over from other donors' samples. The CDR3 protein is CASSLRTDANTGELFF. The CDR3, as DNA: TGTGCCAGCAGCCTAAGGACTGATGCGAACACCGGGGAGCTGTTTTTT. The complete variable domain, with remaining parts taken from reference TRBV7-8 and TRBJ2-2, reads GAGVSQSPRYKVAKRGQDVALRCDPISGHVSLFWYQQALGQGPEFLTYFQNEAQLDKSGLPSDRFFAERPEGSVSTLKIQRTQQEDSAVYLCASSLRTDANTGELFFGEGSRLTVL.